This TCR beta chain comes out of a study of regulatory T cells in long-lasting Graves disease. The sample holds a few counts of this clonotype. No antigen is known for it. Time point: newly diagnosed GD, antithyroid drugs for less than 3 months. PBMCs were the source of the RNA used for TCR sequencing. iRepertoire HTBI primers and Arm-PCR of CDR3 regions built TCR beta libraries. Each CDR3 protein gets one entry after TCRdb re-called the multiplex PCR reads with MiXCR. The sample gives 620,000 or so distinct CDR3 sequences, around 17% of which show up once; 15% to 20% is in the top ten. The length of the CDR3 is 13 residues. Germline V lookup: CDR1 MDHEN, CDR2 SYDVKM. Trimming stripped 6 bases from V and 0 bases from J, with 8 bases between. Broader study findings: TRBV28, TRBJ1-2 and TRBJ2-5 were segments that persistent disease favored.

These data were likewise used in another study, on T cells in Graves' hyperthyroidism and ophthalmopathy. This second report adds: Diagnosis relied on clinical symptoms, serum thyroxine and TRAb, thyroid ultrasound and orbital computed tomography. Researchers ran a first-round RT-PCR on the TCR CDR3 using the HTBI primer set. Blood held most thyroid clonotypes expanded above 0.001 frequency.

This TCR came from a woman aged 30 to 39 with Graves disease. The chain recombines TRBV28 with TRBJ1-2, with D tentatively TRBD1 (5 bases). The specimen comprised peripheral blood mononuclear cells (PBMCs), sampled at new diagnosis, from a patient treated with antithyroid drugs. The CDR3 is CASSSRANYGYTF. The CDR3 DNA reads TGTGCCAGCAGCAGCAGGGCTAACTATGGCTACACCTTC.